The 31 T cell receptor beta chains given below trace back to one sample, sequenced in a study of control samples from healthy donors and cancer patients. Here immunoSEQ multiplex PCR was the method, and the copy in TCRdb shows in-frame clones only, minus some. The repertoire holds tens of thousands of clones, around 92% seen once, with 17% in the top ten. Sample: blood. The origin of the receptors is a man aged 50-59 years in good health.

The DNA for the CDR3 is TGTGCCAGCAGCTCTGGGAATTCACCCCTCCACTTT. Protein: CASSSGNSPLHF. This rearrangement joins TRBV7-9 to TRBJ1-6; D gene unclear. This CDR3 has 12 residues. Germline assignment: CDR1 SEHNR and CDR2 FQNEAQ (reference sequence). The germline V and J ends were trimmed by 4 bases and 7 bases, with 5 bases remaining between them.

The chain employs TRBV6-5 and TRBJ1-6, with TRBD1 as a possible D gene (5 bases). V was trimmed by 11 bases and J by 6 bases, leaving 20 bases between them. This CDR3 comprises 15 residues. The germline gives CDR1 MNHEY, CDR2 SVGAGI. In DNA form, the CDR3 reads TGTGCCTCACAACGGGACGGAGCGTCTAATTCACCCCTCCACTTT. Translating it yields CASQRDGASNSPLHF.

The chain employs TRBV6-6 and TRBJ2-2, with TRBD2 matching over 9 bases. This CDR3 has 14 amino acids. Germline CDR1 is MNHNY and CDR2 is SVGAGI (reference sequence). J was trimmed by 5 bases and V by 7 bases; bases with no gene match: 5. In DNA form, the CDR3 reads TGTGCCAGCAATGTAGCGGGGGAAACCGGGGAGCTGTTTTTT. Residues: CASNVAGETGELFF.

This clone was seen once. The V gene is TRBV19, the J gene TRBJ1-2; D not resolved. Between the trimmed V and J ends, which lost 3 bases and 2 bases, there was a span of 13 bases. CDR1 LNHDA and CDR2 SQIVND come from the germline V gene (reference sequence). This CDR3 contains 15 residues. CDR3 DNA: TGTGCCAGTAGTATGACCGGTGCGGGGAACTATGGCTACACCTTC. As protein: CASSMTGAGNYGYTF.

The chain recombines TRBV6-5 with TRBJ1-5, with 7 bases lining up with TRBD1. Germline V gene sequence: CDR1 MNHEY, CDR2 SVGAGI. This CDR3 is 13 amino acids long. Germline trimming cut 11 bases from V and 5 bases from J; bases unmatched to any gene: 9. This CDR3 is CAGGAGGHQPQHF. CDR3 coding DNA: TGTGCCGGGGGGGCAGGGGGTCATCAGCCCCAGCATTTT.

Points on this clone: A read error may account for a junction end that differs from germline. CDR3 nucleotides: TGTGCCAGCAGCTTGCGGGTGTCCTCCGAGCAGTACTTC. The encoded protein is CASSLRVSSEQYF. The chain combines TRBV5-6 with TRBJ2-7; D unresolved. CDR1 and CDR2 from the germline V gene are SGHDT and YYEEEE. The CDR3 extends over 13 amino acids. The full variable domain, in which reference TRBV5-6 and TRBJ2-7 provide the parts outside the CDR3, is DAGVTQSPTHLIKTRGQQVTLRCSPKSGHDTVSWYQQALGQGPQFIFQYYEEEERQRGNFPDRFSGHQFPNYSSELNVNALLLGDSALYLCASSLRVSSEQYFGPGTRLTVT.

This clone has just one count. The V and J genes are TRBV29-1 and TRBJ1-1; D uncertain. This CDR3 is built from 13 residues. Trimming removed 3 bases from V and 5 bases from J, with 13 bases in between. Germline V lookup: CDR1 SQVTM, CDR2 ANQGSEA. The CDR3 DNA follows: TGCAGCGTTGATCACGAGGTATGGACTGAAGCTTTCTTT. As protein: CSVDHEVWTEAFF.

The rearrangement links TRBV5-1 to TRBJ2-1, with 9 bases identical to TRBD2. The CDR3 length is 15 residues. CDR1 is SGHRS and CDR2 is YFSETQ in the germline V gene. With V trimmed by 5 bases and J by 5 bases, 8 bases remained unmatched. In DNA, the CDR3 is TGCGCCAGCAGAATGGTGGCTAGCGGGGACAATGAGCAGTTCTTC. Encoded protein: CASRMVASGDNEQFF.

The CDR3 DNA follows: TGTGCCAGCAGCGCCCCGGGACAGCCTTTCTACGAGCAGTACTTC. It specifies CASSAPGQPFYEQYF. V and J are TRBV9 and TRBJ2-7; TRBD1 matches 7 bases. The J segment lost 3 bases and the V segment lost 3 bases, leaving 9 bases of the junction unmatched. CDR1 is SGDLS, CDR2 YYNGEE, per germline. The CDR3 sequence is 15 residues long.

J is TRBJ2-5 and V is TRBV19; unclear D gene. The germline CDR1 and CDR2 sequences are LNHDA and SQIVND (reference sequence). The CDR3 sequence is 12 residues long. Between the trimmed V and J ends, which lost 4 bases and 7 bases, there was a span of 10 bases. CDR3 sequence (DNA): TGTGCCAGTAGTACAACTGGTGGGACCCAGTACTTC. Its translation is CASSTTGGTQYF.

V usage is TRBV10-2 and J usage is TRBJ2-2, with D unclear. V gave up 6 bases and J gave up 6 bases, with 11 bases separating them. CDR1 is WSHSY and CDR2 is SAAADI in the germline V gene. The CDR3 runs 13 residues. The CDR3 DNA reads TGCGCCAGCAGAGATCCTAACCCCGGGGAGCTGTTTTTT. This gives the protein CASRDPNPGELFF.

J is TRBJ1-1 and V is TRBV7-9, with TRBD1 as a possible D gene (6 bases). V lost 5 bases and J lost 1, with 14 bases in between. Germline V gives CDR1 SEHNR, CDR2 FQNEAQ (reference sequence). The length of the CDR3 is 15 residues. CDR3 bases: TGTGCCAGCAGCCATAAGGCACAGGGGAACACTGAAGCTTTCTTT. It yields the protein CASSHKAQGNTEAFF.

This clone was counted once. The chain links TRBV24-1 to TRBJ1-4; 7 bases fit TRBD1. The CDR3 totals 14 residues. V lost 5 bases, J lost 8 bases, and 7 bases stayed unmatched. Germline CDR1 is KGHDR and CDR2 is SFDVKD. Here the CDR3 reads CATSATGVREKLFF. Written as DNA, the CDR3 is TGTGCCACCAGTGCAACAGGGGTCCGGGAAAAACTGTTTTTT.

With respect to this clone: Different DNA sequences within this sample yield the same CDR3. The chain combines TRBV7-2 with TRBJ1-5, with no clear D. The V gene lost 1 base and the J gene lost 0 bases, with 4 bases spanning the gap. The CDR3 has 14 amino acids. Per the germline V gene, CDR1 is SGHTA and CDR2 is FQGNSA. CDR3 sequence: CASSLEGSNQPQHF. CDR3 bases: TGTGCCAGCAGCTTAGAGGGTAGCAATCAGCCCCAGCATTTT.

J is TRBJ2-3 and V is TRBV11-2; tentative D call: TRBD2 (5 bases). CDR3 length: 13 residues. Per germline, CDR1 SGHAT and CDR2 FQNNGV. Trimming removed 3 bases at V and 5 bases at J, with 9 bases between. CDR3 residues: CASSFYRGDTQYF. The CDR3 bases are TGTGCCAGCAGCTTTTATCGGGGAGATACGCAGTATTTT.

The chain recombines TRBV10-2 with TRBJ2-7; 7 nucleotides agree with TRBD1. V dropped 6 bases and J dropped 2; count of bases not matched to a gene: 7. The CDR3 runs 14 residues. The germline V gene has CDR1 WSHSY and CDR2 SAAADI. The CDR3 here is CASRETGSTYEQYF. CDR3 bases: TGCGCCAGCAGAGAGACAGGGAGTACCTACGAGCAGTACTTC.

The rearrangement joins TRBV6-5 to TRBJ1-4; D not resolved. The V gene's germline CDR1 is MNHEY and CDR2 SVGAGI. There are 15 residues in the CDR3. The V gene lost 5 bases and the J gene lost 7 bases, with 17 bases spanning the gap. This CDR3 is CASSPGIVGAEKLFF. The CDR3 DNA reads as TGTGCCAGCAGTCCAGGCATCGTGGGCGCTGAAAAACTGTTTTTT.

This clone has just a few counts. The V call is TRBV19, the J call TRBJ1-4, with no clear D. The CDR3 contains 15 residues. Trimming shortened V by 7 bases and J by 0 bases, and 12 bases separated the two germline ends. Germline CDR1 and CDR2: LNHDA and SQIVND (reference sequence). Here the CDR3 reads CASTQQSSTNEKLFF. DNA for the CDR3: TGTGCCAGTACCCAACAGTCTTCAACTAATGAAAAACTGTTTTTT.

The chain carries TRBV6-2 or TRBV6-3 and TRBJ2-7; no reliable D call. CDR3 size: 13 residues. Germline V gene lookup returns CDR1 MNHEY and CDR2 SVGEGT. V was clipped by 5 bases and J by 6 bases, with 14 bases between them. CDR3 sequence (DNA): TGTGCCAGCAGTCTGAAGTATGCAGGCGAGCAGTACTTC. It yields the protein CASSLKYAGEQYF.

The rearrangement joins TRBV6-5 to TRBJ1-1, with a possible D match to TRBD1 (6 bases). The germline V and J ends were trimmed by 6 bases and 3 bases, with 11 bases remaining between them. Germline-derived CDR1 and CDR2 are MNHEY and SVGAGI. This CDR3 spans 13 amino acids. The CDR3 loop reads CASSQGRDTEAFF. CDR3 in DNA: TGTGCCAGCAGCCAGGGGAGGGACACTGAAGCTTTCTTT.

The J gene is TRBJ2-7, the V gene TRBV6-6, with 11 bases fitting TRBD1. V dropped 2 bases and J dropped 4; count of bases not matched to a gene: 4. Germline CDR1 and CDR2: MNHNY and SVGAGI (reference sequence). CDR3 size: 15 residues. The CDR3 sequence is CASSYAGTGGYEQYF. CDR3 nucleotide sequence: TGTGCCAGCAGTTACGCCGGGACAGGGGGTTACGAGCAGTACTTC.

The chain uses TRBV5-6 and TRBJ2-3, with D possibly TRBD1 on 5 matching bases. The germline V gene has CDR1 SGHDT and CDR2 YYEEEE. CDR3 length: 12 amino acids. Trimming shortened V by 7 bases and J by 2 bases, and 8 bases separated the two germline ends. CDR3 sequence: CASDSYTDTQYF. CDR3 nucleotides: TGTGCCAGCGACAGCTACACAGATACGCAGTATTTT.

This clone was found once. V and J are TRBV19 and TRBJ2-2, with D unclear. This CDR3 spans 15 amino acids. V shed 2 bases and J shed 0 bases, with 7 bases lying between them. Germline assignment: CDR1 LNHDA and CDR2 SQIVND (reference sequence). The DNA of the CDR3 is TGTGCCAGTAGTATAAGTACAGCGAACACCGGGGAGCTGTTTTTT. It encodes CASSISTANTGELFF.

J is TRBJ1-2 and V is TRBV6-5; weak D call: TRBD1 (6 bases). Germline CDR1 and CDR2: MNHEY and SVGAGI. The CDR3 has 16 residues. The V and J ends lost 4 bases and 3 bases respectively, with 18 bases between them. As DNA, the CDR3 is TGTGCCAGCAGTTCCCGTGGGGGGCGCAAGTACTATGGCTACACCTTC. Encoded protein: CASSSRGGRKYYGYTF.

CDR3 sequence reads: CASSVPSNTEAFF. CDR3 in DNA: TGTGCCAGCAGCGTACCGAGCAACACTGAAGCTTTCTTT. The chain uses TRBV9 and TRBJ1-1; D unresolved. This CDR3 is built from 13 residues. CDR1 and CDR2 from the germline V gene are SGDLS and YYNGEE. V lost 1 base to trimming and J lost 2 bases, with 6 bases between them.

V is TRBV5-1 and J is TRBJ1-3, with D maybe TRBD1 (5 bases). Per the germline V gene, CDR1 is SGHRS and CDR2 is YFSETQ. The CDR3 is made up of 15 amino acids. V lost 2 bases and J 0 bases, leaving 9 bases between the germline ends. In DNA form, the CDR3 reads TGCGCCAGCAGCTTATACAGGCACTCTGGAAACACCATATATTTT. Its protein product is CASSLYRHSGNTIYF.

The chain uses TRBV5-1 and TRBJ1-1, with D unclear. Germline CDR1 reads SGHRS; CDR2 reads YFSETQ. This CDR3 has 14 residues. Trimming pared 0 bases from V and 3 bases from J, leaving 9 bases between. The CDR3 loop reads CASSLEDSYTEAFF. CDR3 nucleotide sequence: TGCGCCAGCAGCTTGGAGGACTCCTACACTGAAGCTTTCTTT.

This rearrangement joins TRBV7-9 to TRBJ2-1, with a tentative D call TRBD1 (6 bases). Per germline, CDR1 SEHNR and CDR2 FQNEAQ (reference sequence). CDR3 length: 12 amino acids. Trimming shortened V by 7 bases and J by 7 bases, and 11 bases separated the two germline ends. The CDR3: CASNPQGNEQFF. The CDR3 nucleotides are TGTGCCAGCAACCCACAGGGTAATGAGCAGTTCTTC.

The rearrangement uses TRBV19 and TRBJ2-3; D call uncertain. Deletions cut 4 bases from V and 0 bases from J, with 11 bases between. This CDR3 is 15 amino acids long. Germline V CDR1 and CDR2: LNHDA, SQIVND (reference sequence). The CDR3 protein is CASSKVRASTDTQYF. CDR3 nucleotide sequence: TGTGCCAGTAGTAAGGTCAGAGCTAGCACAGATACGCAGTATTTT.

The rearrangement links TRBV2 to TRBJ2-1, with 8 positions matching TRBD2. The trim removed 4 bases at V and 6 bases at J, leaving 5 bases unmatched. Germline-derived CDR1 and CDR2 are SNHLY and FYNNEI. The CDR3 totals 14 residues. The CDR3 loop is CASSAGGGSNEQFF. In DNA form, the CDR3 reads TGTGCCAGCAGTGCCGGCGGGGGGAGCAATGAGCAGTTCTTC.

V and J are TRBV5-6 and TRBJ1-6; TRBD1 aligns across 8 bases. The CDR3 is made up of 14 amino acids. V lost 3 bases and J lost 11; bases outside the gene matches: 7. CDR1 and CDR2 from the germline V gene are SGHDT and YYEEEE. The CDR3 loop is CASSSGQGGTPLHF. For the CDR3, the DNA is TGTGCCAGCAGCTCTGGACAGGGTGGGACACCCCTCCACTTT.